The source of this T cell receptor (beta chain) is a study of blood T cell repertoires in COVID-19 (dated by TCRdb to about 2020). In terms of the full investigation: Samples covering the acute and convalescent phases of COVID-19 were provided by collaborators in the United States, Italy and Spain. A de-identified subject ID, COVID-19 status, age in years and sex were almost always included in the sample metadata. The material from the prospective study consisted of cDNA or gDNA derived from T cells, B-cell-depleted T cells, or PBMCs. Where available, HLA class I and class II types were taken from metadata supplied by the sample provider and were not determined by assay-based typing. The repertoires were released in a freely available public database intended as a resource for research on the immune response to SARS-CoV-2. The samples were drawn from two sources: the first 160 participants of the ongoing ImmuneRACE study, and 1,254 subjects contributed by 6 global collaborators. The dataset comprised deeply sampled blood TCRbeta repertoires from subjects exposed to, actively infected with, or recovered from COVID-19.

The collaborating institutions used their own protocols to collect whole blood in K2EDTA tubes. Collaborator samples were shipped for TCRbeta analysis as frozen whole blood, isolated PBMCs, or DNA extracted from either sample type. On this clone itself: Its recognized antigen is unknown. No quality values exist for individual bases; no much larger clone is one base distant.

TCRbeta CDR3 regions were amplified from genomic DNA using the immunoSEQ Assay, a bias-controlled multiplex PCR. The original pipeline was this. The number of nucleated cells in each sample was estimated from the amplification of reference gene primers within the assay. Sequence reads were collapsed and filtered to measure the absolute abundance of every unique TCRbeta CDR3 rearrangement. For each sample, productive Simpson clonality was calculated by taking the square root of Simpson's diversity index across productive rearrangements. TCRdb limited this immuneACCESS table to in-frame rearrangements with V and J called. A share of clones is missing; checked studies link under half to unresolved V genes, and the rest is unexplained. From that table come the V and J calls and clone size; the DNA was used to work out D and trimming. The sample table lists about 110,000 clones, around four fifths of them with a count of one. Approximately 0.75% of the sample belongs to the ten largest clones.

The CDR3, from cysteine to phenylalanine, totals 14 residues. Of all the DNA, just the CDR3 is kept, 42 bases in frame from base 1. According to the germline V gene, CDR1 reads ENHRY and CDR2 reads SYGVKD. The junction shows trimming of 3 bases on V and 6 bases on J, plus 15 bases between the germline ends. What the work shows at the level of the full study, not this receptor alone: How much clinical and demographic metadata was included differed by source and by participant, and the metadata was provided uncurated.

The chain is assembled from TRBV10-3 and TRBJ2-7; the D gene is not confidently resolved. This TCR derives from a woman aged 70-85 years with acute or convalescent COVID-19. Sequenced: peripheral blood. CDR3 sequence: CAISDDKGQAEQYF. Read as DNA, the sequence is TGTGCCATCAGTGATGACAAAGGCCAGGCCGAGCAGTACTTC.